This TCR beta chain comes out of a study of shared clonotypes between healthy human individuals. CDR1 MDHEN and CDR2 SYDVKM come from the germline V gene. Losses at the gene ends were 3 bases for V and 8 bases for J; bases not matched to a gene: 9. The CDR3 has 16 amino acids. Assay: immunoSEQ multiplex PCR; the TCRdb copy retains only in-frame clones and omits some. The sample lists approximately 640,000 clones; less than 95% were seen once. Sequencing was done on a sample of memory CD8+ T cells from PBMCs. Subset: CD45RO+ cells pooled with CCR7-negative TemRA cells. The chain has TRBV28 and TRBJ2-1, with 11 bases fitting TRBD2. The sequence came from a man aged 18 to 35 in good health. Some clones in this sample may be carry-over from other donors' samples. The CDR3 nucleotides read TGTGCCAGCAGTTTCGGTGGACTAGCGGGCCGGGATGAGCAGTTCTTC. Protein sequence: CASSFGGLAGRDEQFF.